The rows below give T cell receptor beta chains drawn from one sample of a study of identical twins. TCRdb fed the 5' RACE reads into MiXCR, producing one record per CDR3 protein. The sample lists 750,000 to 950,000 distinct CDR3 sequences; about 12% were seen once. These data were also reused for a study on yellow fever vaccine responses in identical twins.

The sequencing sample was made of PBMCs. The receptors were sampled from a woman aged 18-35 years in good health. CDR3s include the opening cysteine and the closing phenylalanine or tryptophan. The D gene is left open where the match is weak. Clone size is given for some rows only: seen once, a few or many times, or a class if the clone is expanded.

clone size: -; D gene: TRBD2; CDR3 length: 19; J gene: TRBJ2-1; V gene: TRBV10-3; CDR3 protein: CAISERLAGGPNSYNEQFF; CDR3 DNA: TGTGCCATCAGTGAACGACTAGCGGGAGGGCCTAATTCCTACAATGAGCAGTTCTTC
clone size: few; D gene: -; CDR3 length: 15; J gene: TRBJ1-2; V gene: TRBV7-9; CDR3 protein: CASSLDSLPNYGYTF; CDR3 DNA: TGTGCCAGCAGCTTGGACAGTCTACCTAACTATGGCTACACCTTC
clone size: many; D gene: -; CDR3 length: 13; J gene: TRBJ2-3; V gene: TRBV11-2; CDR3 protein: CASSLGLGDTQYF; CDR3 DNA: TGTGCCAGCAGCTTAGGCCTGGGAGATACGCAGTATTTT
clone size: many; D gene: -; CDR3 length: 12; J gene: TRBJ1-1; V gene: TRBV7-9; CDR3 protein: CASSLTATEAFF; CDR3 DNA: TGTGCCAGCAGCTTGACAGCCACTGAAGCTTTCTTT
clone size: few; D gene: -; CDR3 length: 15; J gene: TRBJ1-1; V gene: TRBV20-1; CDR3 protein: CSAPQVDWVNTEAFF; CDR3 DNA: TGCAGTGCCCCACAGGTAGATTGGGTGAACACTGAAGCTTTCTTT
clone size: -; D gene: TRBD2; CDR3 length: 16; J gene: TRBJ2-3; V gene: TRBV7-6; CDR3 protein: CASRHGTSGYTDTQYF; CDR3 DNA: TGTGCCAGCAGACACGGGACTAGCGGATACACAGATACGCAGTATTTT
clone size: few; D gene: TRBD2; CDR3 length: 17; J gene: TRBJ2-3; V gene: TRBV20-1; CDR3 protein: CSARPPRTSRSTDTQYF; CDR3 DNA: TGCAGTGCTAGACCTCCCCGGACTAGCCGTAGCACAGATACGCAGTATTTT
clone size: few; D gene: -; CDR3 length: 13; J gene: TRBJ1-1; V gene: TRBV6-2/TRBV6-3; CDR3 protein: CASSYSREFEAFF; CDR3 DNA: TGTGCCAGCAGTTACTCGAGGGAATTTGAAGCTTTCTTT
clone size: few; D gene: -; CDR3 length: 16; J gene: TRBJ2-1; V gene: TRBV7-8; CDR3 protein: CASSLASQGLHNEQFF; CDR3 DNA: TGTGCCAGCAGCTTAGCGAGCCAGGGCCTCCACAATGAGCAGTTCTTC
clone size: -; D gene: -; CDR3 length: 15; J gene: TRBJ2-2; V gene: TRBV28; CDR3 protein: CASRLSGANTGELFF; CDR3 DNA: TGTGCCAGCAGACTCTCAGGGGCGAACACCGGGGAGCTGTTTTTT
clone size: few; D gene: -; CDR3 length: 16; J gene: TRBJ1-1; V gene: TRBV5-1; CDR3 protein: CASSPGRTSMNTEAFF; CDR3 DNA: TGCGCCAGCAGCCCCGGGCGGACTTCAATGAACACTGAAGCTTTCTTT
clone size: few; D gene: -; CDR3 length: 16; J gene: TRBJ2-1; V gene: TRBV4-1; CDR3 protein: CASSQGTGGRDNEQFF; CDR3 DNA: TGCGCCAGCAGCCAAGGTACCGGGGGCAGAGACAATGAGCAGTTCTTC
clone size: -; D gene: -; CDR3 length: 18; J gene: TRBJ1-3; V gene: TRBV3-1; CDR3 protein: CASSVRGQPFFSGNTIYF; CDR3 DNA: TGTGCCAGCAGCGTGAGAGGACAGCCCTTCTTCTCTGGAAACACCATATATTTT
clone size: -; D gene: -; CDR3 length: 12; J gene: TRBJ2-7; V gene: TRBV5-1; CDR3 protein: CASSLGVQEQYF; CDR3 DNA: TGCGCCAGCAGCTTGGGGGTCCAGGAGCAGTACTTC
clone size: few; D gene: TRBD2; CDR3 length: 17; J gene: TRBJ2-2; V gene: TRBV20-1; CDR3 protein: CSAKGSGGQRGTGELFF; CDR3 DNA: TGCAGTGCTAAGGGTAGCGGGGGCCAACGAGGCACCGGGGAGCTGTTTTTT
clone size: few; D gene: -; CDR3 length: 13; J gene: TRBJ2-2; V gene: TRBV20-1; CDR3 protein: CSAPSATSGELFF; CDR3 DNA: TGCAGTGCCCCCTCAGCGACCTCCGGGGAGCTGTTTTTT
clone size: few; D gene: TRBD2; CDR3 length: 17; J gene: TRBJ2-1; V gene: TRBV28; CDR3 protein: CASSLSVGASGGHEQFF; CDR3 DNA: TGTGCCAGCAGTTTAAGTGTTGGGGCTAGCGGGGGGCATGAGCAGTTCTTC
clone size: -; D gene: TRBD1; CDR3 length: 15; J gene: TRBJ2-5; V gene: TRBV5-1; CDR3 protein: CASSVWTGMQETQYF; CDR3 DNA: TGCGCCAGCAGCGTTTGGACAGGGATGCAAGAGACCCAGTACTTC
clone size: -; D gene: TRBD1; CDR3 length: 16; J gene: TRBJ2-1; V gene: TRBV12-3/TRBV12-4; CDR3 protein: CASTKRQGATYNEQFF; CDR3 DNA: TGTGCCAGCACCAAAAGACAGGGGGCCACCTACAATGAGCAGTTCTTC
clone size: few; D gene: TRBD2; CDR3 length: 15; J gene: TRBJ2-1; V gene: TRBV12-3/TRBV12-4; CDR3 protein: CASSILAGSYNEQFF; CDR3 DNA: TGTGCCAGCAGCATACTAGCGGGGTCCTACAATGAGCAGTTCTTC
clone size: few; D gene: TRBD2; CDR3 length: 14; J gene: TRBJ2-1; V gene: TRBV5-1; CDR3 protein: CASSPWTSHNEQFF; CDR3 DNA: TGCGCCAGCAGCCCCTGGACTAGTCACAATGAGCAGTTCTTC
clone size: many; D gene: TRBD2; CDR3 length: 16; J gene: TRBJ2-1; V gene: TRBV11-2; CDR3 protein: CASSLELAGGYNEQFF; CDR3 DNA: TGTGCCAGCAGCTTAGAACTAGCGGGGGGGTACAATGAGCAGTTCTTC
clone size: -; D gene: -; CDR3 length: 13; J gene: TRBJ1-1; V gene: TRBV2; CDR3 protein: CASSVGLFVEAFF; CDR3 DNA: TGTGCCAGCAGTGTGGGGTTATTTGTTGAAGCTTTCTTT
clone size: few; D gene: -; CDR3 length: 13; J gene: TRBJ2-2; V gene: TRBV12-3/TRBV12-4; CDR3 protein: CASNPSAGGELFF; CDR3 DNA: TGTGCCAGCAACCCATCGGCGGGCGGGGAGCTGTTTTTT
clone size: few; D gene: -; CDR3 length: 17; J gene: TRBJ2-7; V gene: TRBV15; CDR3 protein: CATSRDPGRVGAYEQYF; CDR3 DNA: TGTGCCACCAGCAGAGACCCCGGCCGGGTGGGGGCCTACGAGCAGTACTTC
clone size: few; D gene: -; CDR3 length: 13; J gene: TRBJ2-5; V gene: TRBV5-6; CDR3 protein: CASSFVREETQYF; CDR3 DNA: TGTGCCAGCAGCTTTGTCCGGGAAGAGACCCAGTACTTC
clone size: once; D gene: -; CDR3 length: 14; J gene: TRBJ1-1; V gene: TRBV7-2; CDR3 protein: CASSTFDSLTEAFF; CDR3 DNA: TGTGCCAGCAGCACATTCGACAGCCTAACCGAAGCTTTCTTT
clone size: many; D gene: TRBD1; CDR3 length: 16; J gene: TRBJ2-3; V gene: TRBV27; CDR3 protein: CASSLSGQGLADTQYF; CDR3 DNA: TGTGCCAGCAGTTTATCGGGACAGGGACTCGCAGATACGCAGTATTTT
clone size: many; D gene: -; CDR3 length: 12; J gene: TRBJ2-2; V gene: TRBV3-1; CDR3 protein: CASSQNPGELFF; CDR3 DNA: TGTGCCAGCAGCCAGAACCCCGGGGAGCTGTTTTTT
clone size: few; D gene: -; CDR3 length: 14; J gene: TRBJ1-5; V gene: TRBV9; CDR3 protein: CASSGRDSNQPQHF; CDR3 DNA: TGTGCCAGCAGCGGGAGGGATAGCAATCAGCCCCAGCATTTT
clone size: few; D gene: TRBD2; CDR3 length: 21; J gene: TRBJ2-5; V gene: TRBV7-6; CDR3 protein: CASSLWRPSGGWRGYQETQYF; CDR3 DNA: TGTGCCAGCAGCTTATGGCGCCCTAGCGGGGGGTGGAGGGGGTACCAAGAGACCCAGTACTTC
clone size: -; D gene: -; CDR3 length: 14; J gene: TRBJ2-5; V gene: TRBV5-1; CDR3 protein: CASTTGTAQETQYF; CDR3 DNA: TGCGCCAGCACCACCGGGACCGCTCAAGAGACCCAGTACTTC
clone size: many; D gene: -; CDR3 length: 16; J gene: TRBJ1-2; V gene: TRBV4-1; CDR3 protein: CASSQDPGGAYYGYTF; CDR3 DNA: TGCGCCAGCAGCCAAGACCCAGGTGGGGCCTACTATGGCTACACCTTC
clone size: few; D gene: -; CDR3 length: 19; J gene: TRBJ1-1; V gene: TRBV11-1; CDR3 protein: CASSPFGGGLAQMNTEAFF; CDR3 DNA: TGTGCCAGCAGCCCCTTTGGGGGAGGGTTAGCGCAGATGAACACTGAAGCTTTCTTT
clone size: few; D gene: TRBD1; CDR3 length: 13; J gene: TRBJ1-2; V gene: TRBV6-1; CDR3 protein: CASRWGTGVGYTF; CDR3 DNA: TGTGCCAGCAGATGGGGGACAGGTGTCGGCTACACCTTC
clone size: few; D gene: TRBD1; CDR3 length: 16; J gene: TRBJ1-3; V gene: TRBV3-1; CDR3 protein: CASSRTGSHSGNTIYF; CDR3 DNA: TGTGCCAGCAGCCGGACAGGTTCCCATTCTGGAAACACCATATATTTT
clone size: few; D gene: TRBD2; CDR3 length: 18; J gene: TRBJ2-2; V gene: TRBV12-5; CDR3 protein: CASGPNRLAGANTGELFF; CDR3 DNA: TGTGCTAGTGGTCCCAACAGACTAGCGGGGGCGAACACCGGGGAGCTGTTTTTT
clone size: few; D gene: -; CDR3 length: 12; J gene: TRBJ2-3; V gene: TRBV28; CDR3 protein: CASSIRWDTQYF; CDR3 DNA: TGTGCCAGCAGTATTCGGTGGGATACGCAGTATTTT
clone size: -; D gene: TRBD2; CDR3 length: 15; J gene: TRBJ2-3; V gene: TRBV18; CDR3 protein: CASSPSLAGADTQYF; CDR3 DNA: TGTGCCAGCTCACCGAGTCTAGCGGGGGCAGATACGCAGTATTTT
clone size: many; D gene: TRBD2; CDR3 length: 15; J gene: TRBJ2-1; V gene: TRBV12-3/TRBV12-4; CDR3 protein: CASSLREVSYNEQFF; CDR3 DNA: TGTGCCAGCTCCTTGCGGGAGGTGTCCTACAATGAGCAGTTCTTC
clone size: many; D gene: -; CDR3 length: 15; J gene: TRBJ2-3; V gene: TRBV5-1; CDR3 protein: CASSSGTPSTDTQYF; CDR3 DNA: TGCGCCAGCAGCTCCGGGACTCCGAGCACAGATACGCAGTATTTT
clone size: few; D gene: TRBD1; CDR3 length: 14; J gene: TRBJ2-7; V gene: TRBV4-1; CDR3 protein: CASSRGQDSYEQYF; CDR3 DNA: TGCGCCAGCAGCCGAGGACAGGACTCCTACGAGCAGTACTTC
clone size: many; D gene: TRBD1; CDR3 length: 15; J gene: TRBJ2-7; V gene: TRBV20-1; CDR3 protein: CSASFTGTEPYEQYF; CDR3 DNA: TGCAGTGCTAGTTTTACCGGGACAGAACCCTACGAGCAGTACTTC
clone size: -; D gene: -; CDR3 length: 16; J gene: TRBJ2-7; V gene: TRBV6-1; CDR3 protein: CASSPKGAGGTYEQYF; CDR3 DNA: TGTGCCAGCAGCCCAAAGGGGGCGGGAGGTACCTACGAGCAGTACTTC